Presented here are 30 T cell receptor beta chains from one specimen sequenced in a study of T-cell memory formation after mild COVID-19. TCRdb itself ran the 5' RACE reads through MiXCR, one entry per CDR3 protein. The table includes about 280,000 distinct CDR3 sequences, 8% to 10% detected once. Sequencing used PBMCs or a T cell subset sorted from them (not recorded which). The receptors stem from a man between 18 and 29 years old who had mild COVID-19 (a few samples of this study predate the infection). Cell type and time point are not known.

In its sample, this clonotype was seen a few times. This chain connects TRBV18 to TRBJ2-1; D possibly uses TRBD1 or TRBD2 (6 bases each). The CDR3 length is 16 residues. Trimming shortened V by 3 bases and J by 1 base, and 13 bases separated the two germline ends. In germline, CDR1 is KGHSH, CDR2 LQKENI. The CDR3 DNA reads as TGTGCCAGCTCACCTGGGGGGCCGGGGTCCTACAATGAGCAGTTCTTC. Protein sequence: CASSPGGPGSYNEQFF.

The V and J genes are TRBV4-1 and TRBJ2-3; D gene ambiguous. V was cut by 1 base and J by 0 bases, with 14 bases left in between. Per the germline V gene, CDR1 is MGHRA and CDR2 is YSYEKL. The CDR3 runs 17 residues. DNA for the CDR3: TGCGCCAGCAGCCAAGTTCCCCCGTCCAGAAGCACAGATACGCAGTATTTT. Amino acid sequence: CASSQVPPSRSTDTQYF.

This chain joins TRBV10-3 and TRBJ2-3, with D possibly TRBD2 on 6 matching bases. This CDR3 comprises 14 residues. From germline, CDR1 is ENHRY and CDR2 SYGVKD. Trimming removed 8 bases at V and 4 bases at J, with 16 bases between. CDR3 protein: CAIRGSRRSDTQYF. The CDR3 coding sequence is TGTGCCATCCGGGGGAGCCGGCGGTCAGATACGCAGTATTTT.

The chain is built from TRBV7-9 and TRBJ2-1; D possibly corresponds to TRBD1 (5 bases). Between the trimmed V and J ends, which lost 3 bases and 10 bases, there was a span of 22 bases. Germline CDR1 SEHNR, CDR2 FQNEAQ (reference sequence). This CDR3 is built from 16 residues. This chain's CDR3 is CASSFLPESTGWEQFF. DNA of the CDR3: TGTGCCAGCAGCTTCCTCCCCGAGAGTACAGGTTGGGAGCAGTTCTTC.

This CDR3 reads CAIQQTGRRGYTF. For the CDR3, the DNA is TGTGCCATCCAACAAACAGGGCGGAGGGGCTACACCTTC. This chain uses TRBV12-3 or TRBV12-4 with TRBJ1-2; a possible D gene is TRBD1 (6 bases). The CDR3 totals 13 residues. The V and J ends lost 10 bases and 8 bases respectively, with 20 bases between them.

This clonotype turned up a few times. V is TRBV19 and J is TRBJ1-2; 8 bases fit TRBD1. The CDR3 is 15 amino acids. V was clipped by 9 bases and J by 3 bases; unmatched bases: 12. Germline V gives CDR1 LNHDA, CDR2 SQIVND (reference sequence). Written as DNA, the CDR3 is TGTGCCAGCAAAGACTTAATGGACAGGGACTATGGCTACACCTTC. Its protein product is CASKDLMDRDYGYTF.

The chain employs TRBV9 and TRBJ1-1; maybe TRBD1 (5 bases). Germline V gene data show CDR1 as SGDLS and CDR2 as YYNGEE. Between the trimmed V and J ends, which lost 3 bases and 1 base, there was a span of 13 bases. The CDR3 is made up of 15 amino acids. CDR3 region: CASSALAQGNTEAFF. CDR3 coding DNA: TGTGCCAGCAGCGCCCTCGCTCAGGGGAACACTGAAGCTTTCTTT.

The J gene is TRBJ2-7, the V gene TRBV7-2; D gene unclear. The V end was cut by 4 bases, the J end by 3 bases, with 7 bases between. CDR1 and CDR2 (germline): SGHTA, FQGNSA. The CDR3 is made up of 12 amino acids. The CDR3 DNA follows: TGTGCCAGCAGCTACCCAGGCTACGAGCAGTACTTC. It is translated as CASSYPGYEQYF. The whole variable domain, filled in from reference TRBV7-2 and TRBJ2-7, reads GAGVSQSPSNKVTEKGKDVELRCDPISGHTALYWYRQSLGQGLEFLIYFQGNSAPDKSGLPSDRFSAERTGGSVSTLTIQRTQQEDSAVYLCASSYPGYEQYFGPGTRLTVT.

The gene calls are TRBV12-3 or TRBV12-4 and TRBJ1-2, with D perhaps matching TRBD1 (5 bases). V was clipped by 2 bases and J by 4 bases, with 11 bases between them. CDR3 size: 14 residues. The CDR3 protein is CASSLLSGPYGYTF. The DNA of the CDR3 is TGTGCCAGCAGTTTATTGTCAGGGCCCTATGGCTACACCTTC.

This clonotype was found a few times. The chain recombines TRBV19 with TRBJ2-3, with unresolved D. There are 13 residues in the CDR3. The V end lost 9 bases, the J end lost 2 bases, and 12 bases lay between the germline ends. CDR1 is LNHDA and CDR2 is SQIVND in the germline V gene (reference sequence). In DNA form, the CDR3 reads TGTGCCAGCCAGCACCGGGCCACAGATACGCAGTATTTT. Translation gives CASQHRATDTQYF.

The chain is built from TRBV4-3 and TRBJ1-1; no reliable D call. The V gene lost 4 bases and the J gene lost 4 bases, with 13 bases spanning the gap. The CDR3 extends over 14 amino acids. The germline gives CDR1 LGHNA, CDR2 YSLEER. The CDR3 loop is CASSRGRESTEAFF. CDR3 bases: TGCGCCAGCAGCCGCGGAAGGGAAAGCACTGAAGCTTTCTTT.

This clonotype was counted many times. V gene TRBV12-3 or TRBV12-4 combines with J gene TRBJ2-6; D remains unclear. V was pared by 8 bases and J by 4 bases, with 24 bases between. The CDR3 spans 18 residues. Here the CDR3 DNA reads TGTGCCAGCTTCCCTTCTAGGTCAGCCGGTCTCGGGGCCAACGTCCTGACTTTC. Residues: CASFPSRSAGLGANVLTF.

There are a few counts of this clonotype. The CDR3: CASSSRRTNTEAFF. The DNA for the CDR3 is TGTGCCAGCAGTTCTCGGCGAACGAACACTGAAGCTTTCTTT. The chain has TRBV12-3 or TRBV12-4 and TRBJ1-1; D uncertain. V was pared by 4 bases and J by 1 base, with 10 bases between. CDR3 size: 14 residues.

This clonotype was seen only a few times. The CDR3 sequence is CASSLIAEAFF. The CDR3 DNA reads TGTGCCAGCAGCTTAATTGCTGAAGCTTTCTTT. The gene calls are TRBV7-9 and TRBJ1-1; D not resolved. V was trimmed by 2 bases and J by 6 bases, leaving 4 bases between them. This CDR3 is 11 amino acids long. CDR1 is SEHNR, CDR2 FQNEAQ, per germline (reference sequence). The whole variable domain, remainder taken from reference TRBV7-9 and TRBJ1-1, is DTGVSQNPRHKITKRGQNVTFRCDPISEHNRLYWYRQTLGQGPEFLTYFQNEAQLEKSRLLSDRFSAERPKGSFSTLEIQRTEQGDSAMYLCASSLIAEAFFGQGTRLTVV.

This sequence joins TRBV7-6 and TRBJ2-7; TRBD1 matches at 8 bases. Germline V lookup: CDR1 SGHVS, CDR2 FNYEAQ. The CDR3 covers 17 residues. V lost 4 bases and J lost 3; bases outside the gene matches: 14. The CDR3 DNA reads TGTGCCAGCAGCTGGGCGGTCTCCGTGACAGGGGTCTACGAGCAGTACTTC. This gives the protein CASSWAVSVTGVYEQYF.

This clonotype was seen only a few times. The chain has TRBV4-1 and TRBJ2-5; D is uncertain. The V end lost 0 bases, the J end lost 4 bases, and 12 bases lay between the germline ends. Germline V CDR1 and CDR2: MGHRA, YSYEKL. This CDR3 spans 15 amino acids. The CDR3 region is CASSQDQQRLETQYF. DNA of the CDR3: TGCGCCAGCAGCCAAGATCAACAGAGATTAGAGACCCAGTACTTC.

The chain couples TRBV4-3 to TRBJ1-4; 8 positions match TRBD1. With 0 bases clipped from V and 6 bases from J, the junction kept 12 bases outside the gene matches. This CDR3 comprises 18 residues. CDR1 is LGHNA and CDR2 is YSLEER in the germline V gene. The CDR3 DNA follows: TGCGCCAGCAGCCAAGATCTCGAGACAGGGGTTAAGGATGAAAAACTGTTTTTT. It is translated as CASSQDLETGVKDEKLFF.

The V and J genes are TRBV5-1 and TRBJ2-2, with D tentatively TRBD2 (5 bases). Deletions cut 8 bases from V and 1 base from J, with 12 bases between. The CDR3 length is 14 residues. From germline, CDR1 is SGHRS and CDR2 YFSETQ. CDR3 residues: CASKDRGNTGELFF. The CDR3 region has the DNA TGCGCCAGTAAAGACCGGGGGAACACCGGGGAGCTGTTTTTT.

Comment on this clonotype: Compared with germline, one end of the junction differs, possibly owing to a read error. The chain uses TRBV10-2 and TRBJ2-3, with D maybe TRBD2 (5 bases). CDR3 length equals 13 residues. Germline V gene lookup returns CDR1 WSHSY and CDR2 SAAADI. The CDR3 nucleotides are TGTGCCAGCAGCGCCGGGGGCACAGATACGCAGTATTTT. This codes for CASSAGGTDTQYF.

This clonotype was observed at least ten times. The gene calls are TRBV7-6 and TRBJ2-1; D is uncertain. V lost 10 bases, J lost 6 bases, and 7 bases lay in between. The CDR3 runs 10 residues. Germline lookup yields CDR1 SGHVS and CDR2 FNYEAQ. The CDR3 nucleotides are TGTGCCACGGGCCTCAATGAGCAGTTCTTC. Translating it yields CATGLNEQFF.

In this sample, this clonotype turned up many times. This chain joins TRBV12-3 or TRBV12-4 and TRBJ2-6, with D hard to call. V lost 6 bases and J lost 1, with 4 bases in between. The CDR3 contains 13 residues. CDR3 DNA sequence: TGTGCCAGCAGCGCATCTGGGGCCAACGTCCTGACTTTC. Translation gives CASSASGANVLTF.

This clonotype showed up just a few times. The chain couples TRBV6-1 to TRBJ1-1; no firm D call. Per germline, CDR1 MNHNS and CDR2 SASEGT. This CDR3 has 14 amino acids. Trimming pared 6 bases from V and 4 bases from J, leaving 15 bases between. This CDR3 reads CASSDNPVGTEAFF. In nucleotides, the CDR3 is TGTGCCAGCAGCGACAACCCGGTTGGCACTGAAGCTTTCTTT.

The table lists this clonotype with a few counts. The chain is built from TRBV29-1 and TRBJ2-1; D remains ambiguous. Germline values: CDR1 SQVTM, CDR2 ANQGSEA. This CDR3 has 14 amino acids. Trimming shortened V by 1 base and J by 1 base, and 8 bases separated the two germline ends. The CDR3 spells CSVEGRSSYNEQFF. CDR3 coding DNA: TGCAGCGTTGAAGGCAGGTCATCCTACAATGAGCAGTTCTTC.

This clonotype showed up just a few times. J is TRBJ2-5 and V is TRBV5-1; 9 bases align to TRBD1. V was pared by 3 bases and J by 5 bases, with 5 bases of the junction left unmatched. Per germline, CDR1 SGHRS and CDR2 YFSETQ. The CDR3 has 14 residues. The CDR3 is CASSSGTGRETQYF. The CDR3 DNA reads TGCGCCAGCAGCTCGGGGACAGGGCGGGAGACCCAGTACTTC.

The J gene is TRBJ2-3, the V gene TRBV6-1; TRBD1 or TRBD2 may be the D gene (5 bases each). The ends were cut back, 1 base at V and 4 bases at J, with 9 bases in the middle. The length of the CDR3 is 14 residues. The germline CDR1 and CDR2 sequences are MNHNS and SASEGT. The CDR3 sequence is CASSEVGTPDTQYF. The CDR3 nucleotides are TGTGCCAGCAGTGAAGTGGGGACCCCAGATACGCAGTATTTT.

In its sample, this clonotype was seen many times. The CDR3 DNA is TGTGCCAGCAGTTTCAGGTTGAATCCTGAAGCTTTCTTT. It is translated as CASSFRLNPEAFF. The J gene is TRBJ1-1, the V gene TRBV12-3 or TRBV12-4; no firm D call. The V and J ends lost 3 bases and 6 bases respectively, with 11 bases between them. The CDR3 extends over 13 amino acids.

This clonotype has a handful of counts. The V and J genes are TRBV7-8 and TRBJ1-3; D gene uncertain. Per the germline V gene, CDR1 is SGHVS and CDR2 is FQNEAQ. V lost 4 bases to trimming and J lost 4 bases, with 14 bases between them. The CDR3 runs 15 residues. The DNA for the CDR3 is TGTGCCAGCAGCTCGACATTTTCCGTGGGAAACACCATATATTTT. It is translated as CASSSTFSVGNTIYF.

The table lists this clonotype with a few counts. This chain links TRBV6-5 with TRBJ2-1; no firm D call. V was pared by 6 bases and J by 7 bases, with 25 bases between. Germline CDR1 MNHEY, CDR2 SVGAGI. The CDR3 has 17 residues. CDR3 DNA sequence: TGTGCCAGCAGCCTCACCCCGGGCCTCGTAACCATGAATGAGCAGTTCTTC. Its translation is CASSLTPGLVTMNEQFF.

J is TRBJ1-1 and V is TRBV3-1; D remains unclear. Germline-derived CDR1 and CDR2 are LGHDT and YNNKEL (reference sequence). The CDR3 extends over 13 amino acids. The V gene lost 1 base and the J gene lost 5 bases, with 8 bases spanning the gap. The CDR3 here is CASSQAERTEAFF. CDR3 DNA: TGTGCCAGCAGCCAAGCAGAGAGAACTGAAGCTTTCTTT.

The V call is TRBV14, the J call TRBJ1-4; D perhaps matches TRBD1 (6 bases). Trimming left V 5 bases short and J 7 bases short, with 17 bases between. This CDR3 region has 15 residues. Germline loops: CDR1 SGHDN, CDR2 FVKESK. CDR3 sequence (DNA): TGTGCCAGCAGCGTACGGACGGGGGGCGGTGAAAAACTGTTTTTT. Amino acids: CASSVRTGGGEKLFF. Full variable domain (outside the CDR3, taken from reference TRBV14 and TRBJ1-4): EAGVTQFPSHSVIEKGQTVTLRCDPISGHDNLYWYRRVMGKEIKFLLHFVKESKQDESGMPNNRFLAERTGGTYSTLKVQPAELEDSGVYFCASSVRTGGGEKLFFGSGTQLSVL.